The entry below describes one T cell receptor beta chain. Which antigen it targets is not known. Base qualities are not at hand, and no much larger clone is one base apart. The junction shows trimming of 4 bases on V and 3 bases on J, plus 13 bases between the germline ends. The germline V gene (reference sequence) specifies GTSNPN as CDR1 and SVGIG as CDR2. From the cysteine up to the phenylalanine, the CDR3 has a length of 13 residues. Left in the record is the CDR3 DNA by itself, 39 bases read in frame from the first base. This sample is drawn from a study of shared clonotypes between healthy human individuals (dated by TCRdb to the early 2020s). Broadly, across the study: Three men and two women, aged 18 to 49 years, made up the cohort. For each donor, three plates each were used for CD4 naive and CD4 memory, two plates were used for CD8 naive, and one plate was used for CD8 memory. Leukapheresis yielded between about 0.94 and 8.9 billion PBMCs per donor. Different laboratories and diverse techniques were used to prepare libraries and sequence TCR repertoires, to increase sequencing depth and limit assay-specific biases. The study deeply sequenced blood TCR repertoires of five healthy adults to estimate repertoire size and the extent of clonotype sharing between individuals.

Broader findings and caveats from the paper: Incomplete sequencing was indicated by rarefaction of sorted-subset datasets, despite the large sequencing depth. Compared with non-shared clonotypes, clonotypes shared by all four sorted-subset donors had higher generation probabilities. The small number of donors limited the genetic and exposure-history diversity represented. Across a handful of donors, around 5% of naive CD4, over 3% of naive CD8, about 2.3% of memory CD4, and approximately 0.4% of memory CD8 clonotypes were shared. Sampling was restricted to blood, and TCR repertoires in tissues likely differ from the TCR repertoires found in blood. Naive subsets generally had larger estimated clonotype richness than memory subsets did. Pairwise subsampling led to the expectation that sequencing depth would affect the degree of clonotype sharing among donors.

The donors were healthy, HIV-negative adults with no recently reported acute infections or vaccinations. All donors were Caucasian adults living in Nashville, Tennessee, USA. CD4+ T cells were enriched by magnetic negative selection; naive cells were then positively selected on CD45RA, and the negative fraction formed the memory subset. Blood was obtained by leukapheresis, after which PBMCs were separated by Ficoll-Histopaque density gradient centrifugation and cryopreserved in liquid nitrogen vapor phase. Analytical flow cytometry was used to check the purity and quantity of each magnetically sorted T cell population. Genomic DNA was isolated from each sorted fraction and quantified by UV absorbance on a Nanodrop 2000c. TCR CDR3 regions were amplified from genomic DNA by multiplex PCR using the deep immunoSEQ assay. Extracted genomic DNA from each cell subset was spread evenly across all wells of several immunoSEQ 96-well plates, with each plate serving as a replicate. For sorted subsets, around 200 ng genomic DNA, equal to tens of thousands of T cell genomes, was loaded into each replicate PCR. Purified libraries were quantified with a Qubit 3.0 fluorometer, sized on a Bioanalyzer 2100, and re-quantified with the KAPA Library Quantification kit. A separate single-read 150-cycle Illumina NextSeq 550 flow cell was used to sequence each immunoSEQ 96-well plate. Under the source paper's analysis protocol: Because the immunoSEQ output held only junctional sequences and lacked quality scores, the filtering could not match the filtering applied to full-length reads. Sequences were annotated with PyIR, a Python wrapper for IgBLAST v1.9, and V/J genes and CDR3 were assigned using IMGT germline references. Reads were removed for weak V/J assignments (E-value above 1e-6), missing CDR3, stop codons, out-of-frame junctions, or ambiguous translated residues. V3J clonotypes were defined by identical inferred V gene, J gene, and CDR3 amino acid sequence. The percentage overlap between two repertoires was calculated by dividing the number of shared unique clonotypes by the size of the smaller repertoire. RTK rarefaction, the Chao1 estimator, and Recon v2.1 estimates of unobserved clonotypes were used to assess repertoire richness. Generation probabilities for all TCRbeta clonotypes obtained by the gDNA method from a handful of donors were computed using OLGA. TCRdb took over this immuneACCESS table, retaining in-frame rearrangements with V and J assigned. Such tables are incomplete; in checked studies, under half of the missing clones stem from an unresolved V gene, and the remainder is unexplained. V, J and clone size are taken as reported in that table, and D and trimming were inferred from the DNA itself. In all, the sample holds some 2,100,000 clones, and nearly 97% of those were seen once. The ten largest clones capture around 0.13% of the sample.

Sample: naive CD4+ T cells sorted from blood. The sample's cell subset or site label is to be understood as: CD45RA+ positively selected. The rearrangement combines TRBV30 with TRBJ2-7; the D gene identity is not certain. The source is a man aged 18 to 30 in good health. CDR3 protein: CAWTSFIGYEQYF. The nucleotide sequence is given as TGTGCCTGGACAAGCTTTATCGGCTACGAGCAGTACTTC.